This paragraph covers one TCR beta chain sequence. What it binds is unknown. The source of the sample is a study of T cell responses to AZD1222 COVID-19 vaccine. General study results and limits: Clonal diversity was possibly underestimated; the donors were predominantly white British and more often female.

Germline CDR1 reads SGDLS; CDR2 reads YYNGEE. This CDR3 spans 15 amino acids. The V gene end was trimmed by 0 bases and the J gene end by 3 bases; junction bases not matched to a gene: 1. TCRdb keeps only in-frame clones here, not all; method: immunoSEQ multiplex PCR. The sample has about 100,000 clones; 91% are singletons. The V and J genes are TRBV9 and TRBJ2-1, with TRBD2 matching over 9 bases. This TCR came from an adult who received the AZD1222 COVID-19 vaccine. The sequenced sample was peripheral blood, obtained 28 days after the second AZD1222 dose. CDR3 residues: CASSVDSGGYNEQFF. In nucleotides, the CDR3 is TGTGCCAGCAGCGTAGATAGCGGGGGCTACAATGAGCAGTTCTTC.